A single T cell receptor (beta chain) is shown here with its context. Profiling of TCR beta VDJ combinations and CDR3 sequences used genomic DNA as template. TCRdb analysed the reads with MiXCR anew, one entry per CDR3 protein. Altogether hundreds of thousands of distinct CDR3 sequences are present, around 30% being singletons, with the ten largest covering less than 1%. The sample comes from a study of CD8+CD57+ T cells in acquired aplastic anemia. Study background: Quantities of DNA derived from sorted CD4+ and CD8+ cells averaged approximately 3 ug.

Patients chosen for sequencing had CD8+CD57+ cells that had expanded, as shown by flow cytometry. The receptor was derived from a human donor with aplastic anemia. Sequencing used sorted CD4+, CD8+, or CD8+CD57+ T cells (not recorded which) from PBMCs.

The CDR3, as DNA: TGTGCCAGCAGTTTAGGGTATGAGGACGAGCAGTACTTC. Translating it yields CASSLGYEDEQYF. The chain uses TRBV27 and TRBJ2-7; D gene uncertain. V lost 2 bases, J lost 5 bases, and 10 bases lay in between. The CDR3 consists of 13 residues. CDR1 and CDR2 (germline): MNHEY, SMNVEV (reference sequence).